This TCR beta chain came from a study of vaccination effects on CD4 cells after COVID-19. Study observations and caveats: Marked clonal contraction of both clone types appeared late after vaccination.

With respect to this clone: Its antigen remains unknown.

Sequencing followed a ViraFEST assay step that expanded antigen-specific CD4+ T cells with viral peptide pools. Subsequent to roughly 9 days of culture, CD4+ T cells were isolated. Nobody among the vaccine recipients had prior SARS-CoV-2 infection (nucleocapsid antibodies were negative). Wells of a few million PBMC each were grown with approximately 10 IU/ml IL-2 and around 10 ug/ml peptides. CDR1 and CDR2 (germline): MNHEY, SVGAGI. The CDR3 length is 15 residues. Trimming removed 6 bases from V and 0 bases from J; junction bases left unmatched: 5. The protocol was immunoSEQ multiplex PCR, while the TCRdb copy is restricted to in-frame clones and leaves out a portion. The repertoire has tens of thousands of clones, more than 70% of them found once; the top ten carry approximately 6%.

This TCR was sampled from a human donor who received a COVID-19 vaccine. The rearrangement joins TRBV6-5 to TRBJ2-1, with TRBD1 matching over 7 bases. The sequencing here drew on CD4+ T cells from PBMCs cultured with HCoV-OC43 spike peptides, taken before COVID-19 vaccination. Sample subset: HCoV-OC43 spike overlapping peptide pool stimulation. For the CDR3, the DNA is TGTGCCAGCAGATCCAGGACAGGCTCCTACAATGAGCAGTTCTTC. It specifies CASRSRTGSYNEQFF.